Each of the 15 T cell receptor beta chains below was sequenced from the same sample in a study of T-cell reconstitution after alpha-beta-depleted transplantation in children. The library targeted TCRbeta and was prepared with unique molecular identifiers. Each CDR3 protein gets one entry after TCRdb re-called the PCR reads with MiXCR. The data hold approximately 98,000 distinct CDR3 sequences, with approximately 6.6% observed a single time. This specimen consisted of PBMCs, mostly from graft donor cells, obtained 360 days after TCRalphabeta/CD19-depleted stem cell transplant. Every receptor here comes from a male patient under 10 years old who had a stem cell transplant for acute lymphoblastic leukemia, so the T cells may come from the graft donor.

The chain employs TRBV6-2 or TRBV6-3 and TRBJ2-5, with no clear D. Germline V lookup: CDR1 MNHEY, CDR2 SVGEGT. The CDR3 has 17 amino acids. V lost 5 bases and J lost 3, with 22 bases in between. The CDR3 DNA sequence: TGTGCCAGCAGTCCCCTTAGGTACCGACGGAGAAAAGAGACCCAGTACTTC. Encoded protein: CASSPLRYRRRKETQYF.

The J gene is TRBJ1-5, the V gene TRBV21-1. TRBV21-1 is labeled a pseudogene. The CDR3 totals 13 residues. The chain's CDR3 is CASSPRRDQPQHF. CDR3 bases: TGTGCCAGCAGCCCCCGGAGGGATCAGCCCCAGCATTTT.

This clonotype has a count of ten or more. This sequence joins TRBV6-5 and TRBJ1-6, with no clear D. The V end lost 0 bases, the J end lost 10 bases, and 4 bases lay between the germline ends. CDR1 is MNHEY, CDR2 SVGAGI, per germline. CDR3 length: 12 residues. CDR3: CASSYSGSPLHF. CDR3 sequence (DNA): TGTGCCAGCAGTTACTCGGGATCACCCCTCCACTTT.

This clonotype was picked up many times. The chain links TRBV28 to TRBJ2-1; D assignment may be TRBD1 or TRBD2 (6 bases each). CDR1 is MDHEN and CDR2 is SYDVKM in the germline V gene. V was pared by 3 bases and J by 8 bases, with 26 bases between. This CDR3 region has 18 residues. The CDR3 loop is CASSFVPHRDSAQDEQFF. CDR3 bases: TGTGCCAGCAGTTTCGTCCCCCACAGGGACTCAGCTCAGGATGAGCAGTTCTTC.

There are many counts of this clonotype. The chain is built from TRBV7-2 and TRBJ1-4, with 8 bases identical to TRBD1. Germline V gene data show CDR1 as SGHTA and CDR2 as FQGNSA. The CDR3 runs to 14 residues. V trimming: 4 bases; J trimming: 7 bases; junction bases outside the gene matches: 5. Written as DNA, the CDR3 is TGTGCCAGCAGCTCGCAGGGGGCGGTTGAAAAACTGTTTTTT. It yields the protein CASSSQGAVEKLFF.

CDR3 nucleotides: TGTGCCAGCAGCTTAGGGACAGGGGGGCAGTACTTC. Encoded protein: CASSLGTGGQYF. This chain joins TRBV7-9 and TRBJ2-7; 10 bases match TRBD1. CDR3 size: 12 residues. J was trimmed by 9 bases and V by 1 base; bases with no gene match: 0. Germline-derived CDR1 and CDR2 are SEHNR and FQNEAQ (reference sequence).

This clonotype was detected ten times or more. In DNA form, the CDR3 reads TGTGCCACCCAAGGAATTCTCACAGATACGCAGTATTTT. It translates to CATQGILTDTQYF. The chain has TRBV12-3 or TRBV12-4 and TRBJ2-3; D is undetermined. This CDR3 contains 13 residues. Trimming took 10 bases from V and 2 from J, leaving 13 bases between them.

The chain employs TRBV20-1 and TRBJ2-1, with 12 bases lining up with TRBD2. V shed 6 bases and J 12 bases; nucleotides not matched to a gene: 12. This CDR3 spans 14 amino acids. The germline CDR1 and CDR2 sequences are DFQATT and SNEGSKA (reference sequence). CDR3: CSAAGALAGGTQFF. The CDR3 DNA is TGCAGTGCCGCGGGGGCACTAGCGGGGGGCACGCAGTTCTTC.

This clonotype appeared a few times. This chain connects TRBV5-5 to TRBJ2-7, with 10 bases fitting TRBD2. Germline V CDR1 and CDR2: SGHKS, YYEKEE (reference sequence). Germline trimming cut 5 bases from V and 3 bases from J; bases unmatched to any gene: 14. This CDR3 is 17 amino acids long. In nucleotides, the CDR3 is TGTGCCAGCAGGGTCCCTCCCGAACTAGCGGGATACTACGAGCAGTACTTC. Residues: CASRVPPELAGYYEQYF.

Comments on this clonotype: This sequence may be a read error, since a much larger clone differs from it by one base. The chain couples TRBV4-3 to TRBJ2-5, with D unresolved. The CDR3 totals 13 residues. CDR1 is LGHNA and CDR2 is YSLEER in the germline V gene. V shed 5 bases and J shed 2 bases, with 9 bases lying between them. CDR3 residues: CASSREQQETQYF. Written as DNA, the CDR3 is TGCGCCAGCAGCAGAGAACAGCAAGAGACCCAGTACTTC.

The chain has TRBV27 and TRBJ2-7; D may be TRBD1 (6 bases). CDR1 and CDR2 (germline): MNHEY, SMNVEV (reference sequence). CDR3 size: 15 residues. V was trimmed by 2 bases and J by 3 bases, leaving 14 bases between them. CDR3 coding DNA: TGTGCCAGCAGTTTAGGCAGGGGACCCCTCTACGAGCAGTACTTC. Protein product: CASSLGRGPLYEQYF.

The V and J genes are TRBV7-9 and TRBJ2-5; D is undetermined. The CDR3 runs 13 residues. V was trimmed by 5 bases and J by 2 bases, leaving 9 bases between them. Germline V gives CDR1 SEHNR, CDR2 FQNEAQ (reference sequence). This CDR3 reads CASSHWLQETQYF. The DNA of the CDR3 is TGTGCCAGCAGCCACTGGCTACAAGAGACCCAGTACTTC. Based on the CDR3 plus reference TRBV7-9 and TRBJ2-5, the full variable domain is DTGVSQNPRHKITKRGQNVTFRCDPISEHNRLYWYRQTLGQGPEFLTYFQNEAQLEKSRLLSDRFSAERPKGSFSTLEIQRTEQGDSAMYLCASSHWLQETQYFGPGTRLLVL.

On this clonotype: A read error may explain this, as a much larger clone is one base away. As DNA, the CDR3 is TGTGCCAGCAGCCAAGGACTAGTAAGCACAGATACGCAGTATTTT. Protein product: CASSQGLVSTDTQYF. The genes are TRBV4-2 and TRBJ2-3; D may be TRBD2 (6 bases). V was clipped by 1 base and J by 0 bases, with 8 bases between them. The CDR3 contains 15 residues. Germline V gene sequence: CDR1 LGHNA, CDR2 YNFKEQ.

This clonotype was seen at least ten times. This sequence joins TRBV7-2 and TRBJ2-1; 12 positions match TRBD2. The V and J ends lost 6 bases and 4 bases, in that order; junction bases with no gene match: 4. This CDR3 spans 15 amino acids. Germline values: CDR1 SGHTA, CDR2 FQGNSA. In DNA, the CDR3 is TGTGCCAGCAGGCCCGGGACTAGCGGGTACAATGAGCAGTTCTTC. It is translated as CASRPGTSGYNEQFF.

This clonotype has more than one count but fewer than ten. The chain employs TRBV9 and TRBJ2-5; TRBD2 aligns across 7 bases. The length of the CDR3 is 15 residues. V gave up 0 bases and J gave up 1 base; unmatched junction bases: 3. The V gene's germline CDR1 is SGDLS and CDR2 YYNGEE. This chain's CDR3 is CASSVAGLPQETQYF. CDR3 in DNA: TGTGCCAGCAGCGTAGCGGGACTACCCCAAGAGACCCAGTACTTC. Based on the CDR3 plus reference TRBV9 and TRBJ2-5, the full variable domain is DSGVTQTPKHLITATGQRVTLRCSPRSGDLSVYWYQQSLDQGLQFLIQYYNGEERAKGNILERFSAQQFPDLHSELNLSSLELGDSALYFCASSVAGLPQETQYFGPGTRLLVL.